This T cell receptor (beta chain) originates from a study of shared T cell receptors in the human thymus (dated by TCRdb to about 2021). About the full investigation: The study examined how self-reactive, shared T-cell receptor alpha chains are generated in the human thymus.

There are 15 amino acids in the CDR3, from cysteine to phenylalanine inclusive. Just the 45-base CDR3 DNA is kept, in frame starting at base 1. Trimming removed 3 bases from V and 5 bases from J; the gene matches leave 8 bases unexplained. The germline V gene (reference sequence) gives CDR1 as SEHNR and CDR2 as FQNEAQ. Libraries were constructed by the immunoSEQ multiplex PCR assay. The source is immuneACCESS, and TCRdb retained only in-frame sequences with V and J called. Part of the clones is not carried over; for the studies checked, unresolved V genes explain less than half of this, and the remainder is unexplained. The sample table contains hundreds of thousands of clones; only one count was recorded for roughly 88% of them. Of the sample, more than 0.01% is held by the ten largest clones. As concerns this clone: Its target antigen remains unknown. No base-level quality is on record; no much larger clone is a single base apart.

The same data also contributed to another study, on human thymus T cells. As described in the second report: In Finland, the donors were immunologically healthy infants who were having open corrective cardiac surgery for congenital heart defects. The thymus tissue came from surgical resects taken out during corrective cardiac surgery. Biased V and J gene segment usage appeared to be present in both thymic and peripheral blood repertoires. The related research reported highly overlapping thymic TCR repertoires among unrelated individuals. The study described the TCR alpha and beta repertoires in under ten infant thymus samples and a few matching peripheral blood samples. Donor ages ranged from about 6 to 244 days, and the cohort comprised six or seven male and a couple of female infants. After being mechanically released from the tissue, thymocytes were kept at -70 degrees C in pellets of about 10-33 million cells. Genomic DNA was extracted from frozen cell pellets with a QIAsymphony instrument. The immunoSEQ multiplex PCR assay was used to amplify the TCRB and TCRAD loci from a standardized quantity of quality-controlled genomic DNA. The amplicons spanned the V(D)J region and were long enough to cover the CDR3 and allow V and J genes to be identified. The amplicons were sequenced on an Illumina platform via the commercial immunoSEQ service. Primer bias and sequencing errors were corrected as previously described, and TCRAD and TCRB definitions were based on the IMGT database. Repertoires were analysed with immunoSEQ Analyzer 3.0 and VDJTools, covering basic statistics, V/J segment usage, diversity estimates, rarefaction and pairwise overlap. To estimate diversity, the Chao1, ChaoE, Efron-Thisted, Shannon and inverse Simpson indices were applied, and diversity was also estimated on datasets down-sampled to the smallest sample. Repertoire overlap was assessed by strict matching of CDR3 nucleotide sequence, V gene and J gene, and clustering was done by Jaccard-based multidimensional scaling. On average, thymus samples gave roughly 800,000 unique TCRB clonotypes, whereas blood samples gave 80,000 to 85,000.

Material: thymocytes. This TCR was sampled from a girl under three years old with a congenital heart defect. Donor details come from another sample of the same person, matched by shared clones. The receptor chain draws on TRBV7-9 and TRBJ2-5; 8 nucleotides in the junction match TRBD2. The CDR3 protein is CASSFGQAGVETQYF. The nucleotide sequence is TGTGCCAGCAGCTTTGGTCAAGCGGGGGTCGAGACCCAGTACTTC.